The 18 T cell receptor beta chains presented below share a single source sample, sequenced in a study of cytomegalovirus exposure and HLA in healthy donors. Produced via immunoSEQ multiplex PCR; TCRdb's table is partial and in-frame only. The table includes some 84,000 clones, roughly 91% detected once. The sequenced sample was PBMCs. The source of these receptors is a man aged 30-40 years in good health and CMV-seronegative.

In this sample, this clone turned up a few times. V gene TRBV11-2 combines with J gene TRBJ1-5; the D is unclear. This CDR3 has 14 residues. Trimming cost V 1 base and J 0 bases, with 4 bases left between them. The germline V gene has CDR1 SGHAT and CDR2 FQNNGV. In DNA, the CDR3 is TGTGCCAGCAGCTTAGGACTTAGCAATCAGCCCCAGCATTTT. Translation: CASSLGLSNQPQHF.

This sequence joins TRBV7-2 and TRBJ2-2; D perhaps matches TRBD2 (6 bases). This CDR3 is 15 amino acids long. CDR1 SGHTA and CDR2 FQGNSA come from the germline V gene. Trimming left V 4 bases short and J 4 bases short, with 13 bases between. The DNA of the CDR3 is TGTGCCAGCAGCTCCCCTCTCGGGAGCACCGGGGAGCTGTTTTTT. Translation: CASSSPLGSTGELFF.

The chain is built from TRBV6-5 and TRBJ2-7, with D perhaps matching TRBD2 (5 bases). V was pared by 0 bases and J by 0 bases, with 9 bases between. Germline V gives CDR1 MNHEY, CDR2 SVGAGI. The CDR3 loop spans 15 amino acids. CDR3: CASSYSGAGSYEQYF. CDR3 coding DNA: TGTGCCAGCAGTTACTCGGGTGCGGGCTCCTACGAGCAGTACTTC.

The V and J genes are TRBV28 and TRBJ2-3; TRBD1 aligns across 7 bases. The germline V gene has CDR1 MDHEN and CDR2 SYDVKM. The CDR3 runs to 21 residues. V was pared by 2 bases and J by 1 base, with 21 bases of the junction left unmatched. Here the CDR3 DNA reads TGTGCCAGCAGTTTAAGGGACCCGCGCTACAGGGGCGGCATTGGCACAGATACGCAGTATTTT. Its protein is CASSLRDPRYRGGIGTDTQYF.

The V and J genes are TRBV10-1 and TRBJ2-2, with a weak D call TRBD2 (6 bases). Per the germline V gene, CDR1 is WNHNN and CDR2 is SYGVQD (reference sequence). This CDR3 is 16 amino acids long. Trimming took 3 bases from V and 3 from J, leaving 14 bases between them. CDR3 in amino acids: CASSETTGGYTGELFF. DNA of the CDR3: TGCGCCAGCAGTGAAACGACTGGGGGGTACACCGGGGAGCTGTTTTTT.

V gene TRBV6-5 combines with J gene TRBJ2-7; the D gene is possibly TRBD2 (6 bases). Germline loops: CDR1 MNHEY, CDR2 SVGAGI. The CDR3 consists of 15 residues. Trimming cost V 6 bases and J 7 bases, with 22 bases left between them. CDR3 bases: TGTGCCAGCAGCCTAGGGGCAGGTGCGGGATGGGAGCAGTACTTC. Amino acid sequence: CASSLGAGAGWEQYF.

This chain links TRBV28 with TRBJ1-5, with 8 bases identical to TRBD1. Germline CDR1 MDHEN, CDR2 SYDVKM. The CDR3 is 15 amino acids. The J segment lost 3 bases and the V segment lost 5 bases, leaving 6 bases of the junction unmatched. The CDR3: CASSQDREDNQPQHF. Here the CDR3 DNA reads TGTGCCAGCAGTCAGGACAGGGAAGACAATCAGCCCCAGCATTTT.

The chain uses TRBV27 and TRBJ2-3, with 7 bases identical to TRBD1. The CDR3 runs 17 residues. CDR1 MNHEY and CDR2 SMNVEV come from the germline V gene (reference sequence). V was clipped by 4 bases and J by 0 bases; unmatched bases: 10. The CDR3 sequence: CASSSEMTGPSTDTQYF. CDR3 nucleotides: TGTGCCAGCAGTTCAGAGATGACAGGGCCTAGCACAGATACGCAGTATTTT.

CDR3 sequence: CAWSLTAEAFF. As DNA, the CDR3 is TGTGCCTGGAGTCTAACGGCTGAAGCTTTCTTT. The chain recombines TRBV30 with TRBJ1-1; D is unclear. Germline CDR1 reads GTSNPN; CDR2 reads SVGIG (reference sequence). Trimming pared 2 bases from V and 6 bases from J, leaving 7 bases between. This CDR3 contains 11 residues.

The gene calls are TRBV5-8 and TRBJ1-5, with D unclear. V was cut by 2 bases and J by 3 bases, with 12 bases left in between. The CDR3 length is 15 residues. Germline loops: CDR1 SGHTS, CDR2 YDEGEE. The CDR3 DNA follows: TGTGCCAGCAGCTTCACGATACAGAACAATCAGCCCCAGCATTTT. Translation: CASSFTIQNNQPQHF.

V gene TRBV19 combines with J gene TRBJ2-3; tentative D call: TRBD1 (6 bases). Germline V gene lookup returns CDR1 LNHDA and CDR2 SQIVND (reference sequence). With 4 bases removed from V and 4 bases from J, the gap between germline ends came to 9 bases. This CDR3 has 13 amino acids. The DNA for the CDR3 is TGTGCCAGTAGTACAGGGGTATCAGATACGCAGTATTTT. This translates into CASSTGVSDTQYF.

In this sample, this clone turned up once. The rearrangement joins TRBV4-1 to TRBJ2-7; 11 positions match TRBD2. Per germline, CDR1 MGHRA and CDR2 YSYEKL. This CDR3 spans 18 amino acids. V shed 0 bases and J 1 base; nucleotides not matched to a gene: 8. CDR3 in amino acids: CASSQEYTSGSRSYEQYF. The CDR3 DNA reads as TGCGCCAGCAGCCAAGAGTATACTAGCGGGAGTCGGTCCTACGAGCAGTACTTC.

V usage is TRBV7-9 and J usage is TRBJ2-1; 10 bases align to TRBD2. The trim removed 5 bases at V and 0 bases at J, leaving 7 bases unmatched. CDR3 length: 17 amino acids. Germline V gene sequence: CDR1 SEHNR, CDR2 FQNEAQ (reference sequence). For the CDR3, the DNA is TGTGCCAGCAGCCCTCCACTAGCGGGGCTCTCCTACAATGAGCAGTTCTTC. It encodes CASSPPLAGLSYNEQFF.

The chain joins TRBV28 to TRBJ2-2, with D possibly TRBD2 on 7 matching bases. The V gene's germline CDR1 is MDHEN and CDR2 SYDVKM. With 7 bases removed from V and 7 bases from J, the gap between germline ends came to 16 bases. The CDR3 contains 14 residues. The CDR3 reads CASTGGPRVGELFF. CDR3 coding DNA: TGTGCCAGCACCGGGGGGCCGAGGGTCGGGGAGCTGTTTTTT.

The genes are TRBV28 and TRBJ2-1, with TRBD2 identical over 10 bases. The germline V gene has CDR1 MDHEN and CDR2 SYDVKM. The CDR3 sequence is 15 residues long. The V segment lost 5 bases and the J segment 5 bases; nucleotides outside the gene matches: 6. CDR3: CASSPGTSVHNEQFF. CDR3 nucleotides: TGTGCCAGCAGTCCCGGGACTAGCGTCCACAATGAGCAGTTCTTC.

The chain carries TRBV9 and TRBJ2-7; D is unresolved. Germline lookup yields CDR1 SGDLS and CDR2 YYNGEE. The CDR3 loop spans 14 amino acids. V gave up 0 bases and J gave up 2 bases, with 9 bases separating them. CDR3: CASSVGAVTYEQYF. The CDR3 DNA sequence: TGTGCCAGCAGCGTAGGGGCAGTAACCTACGAGCAGTACTTC. The complete variable domain, with remaining parts taken from reference TRBV9 and TRBJ2-7, reads DSGVTQTPKHLITATGQRVTLRCSPRSGDLSVYWYQQSLDQGLQFLIQYYNGEERAKGNILERFSAQQFPDLHSELNLSSLELGDSALYFCASSVGAVTYEQYFGPGTRLTVT.

The rearrangement joins TRBV28 to TRBJ1-6; D not resolved. CDR1 is MDHEN and CDR2 is SYDVKM in the germline V gene. V lost 6 bases to trimming and J lost 10 bases, with 10 bases between them. The CDR3 extends over 12 amino acids. CDR3 region: CASRDGGSPLHF. The CDR3 region has the DNA TGTGCCAGCAGGGACGGAGGCTCACCCCTCCACTTT.

The chain has TRBV4-1 and TRBJ2-7; 13 bases line up with TRBD2. The CDR3 has 15 residues. Germline V gene sequence: CDR1 MGHRA, CDR2 YSYEKL. The junction had 7 bases not matched to a gene; V was cut back by 4 bases and J by 7 bases. In DNA, the CDR3 is TGCGCCAGCAGCCGAGTGACTAGCGGGAGGCGGGAGCAGTACTTC. Protein product: CASSRVTSGRREQYF.